The text below deals with one T cell receptor (beta chain). The antigen is undetermined. It was with 60 Vbeta and 13 Jbeta primers that the PCR ran. This table comes from immunoSEQ multiplex PCR, and its TCRdb copy is limited to in-frame clones, with some not included. In the table there are 150,000 or so clones, 77% of which are singletons. This record comes from a study of cytomegalovirus exposure and HLA in healthy donors. Study-wide points: Most likely, a cluster of highly shared sequence variants arose as a sequencing artifact. A few V segments could not be told apart, such as TRBV6-2 and TRBV6-3, and were left out. Earlier analysis found most TCR beta V segments productive about 87% or about 30% of the time.

Unmatched junction bases numbered 5, after V lost 3 bases and J lost 7 bases. Germline lookup yields CDR1 SEHNR and CDR2 FQNEAQ (reference sequence). The CDR3 runs to 13 residues. The chain is built from TRBV7-9 and TRBJ2-7; the match to TRBD1 covers 8 bases. The source of this sequence is a woman younger than 45 in good health and CMV-seronegative. Specimen: PBMCs. The CDR3 is CASSFQGASEQYF. The DNA for the CDR3 is TGTGCCAGCAGCTTTCAGGGGGCGTCGGAGCAGTACTTC.